The TCR beta chain described here comes from a study of early T cells in non-severe SARS-CoV-2 infection. Study in general: Sequencing used unsorted whole-blood bulk RNA, so chains lack pairing. Study findings and constraints: VDJdb matching favored anti-spike CD8 responses, missing private and CD4 specificities.

This clonotype qualifies as medium-sized. Its target is unknown. Molecules of cDNA were individually given unique molecular identifiers that were attached to them. TCRdb redid the calling of the 5' RACE reads with MiXCR, one entry per CDR3 protein. The repertoire holds more than 20,000 distinct CDR3 sequences, 5.7% seen once, with around 13% in the top ten. With 1 base clipped from V and 4 bases from J, the junction kept 5 bases outside the gene matches. CDR1 and CDR2 (germline): SGHVS, FNYEAQ. The CDR3 length is 16 residues. The sequence was obtained from an adult who was a healthcare worker with PCR-confirmed SARS-CoV-2 infection or an uninfected control (not recorded which). This rearrangement joins TRBV7-6 to TRBJ1-5, with TRBD1 identical over 9 bases. Sequenced here: whole blood, sampled at baseline. CDR3 coding DNA: TGTGCCAGCAGCTTAGAACAGGGGGCAACGAATCAGCCCCAGCATTTT. Translation: CASSLEQGATNQPQHF.